Shown below are 15 T cell receptor beta chains from a single sample sequenced in a study of blood T cells in healthy people across ages. Then a second PCR, running about 6 to 11 cycles, was carried out with a sample-barcoded 5' primer and a J-beta primer mix. One entry per CDR3 protein results from TCRdb running MiXCR on the 5' RACE reads. The data hold some 1.6 million distinct CDR3 sequences, with about 32% observed a single time. Sequenced material: blood. The receptors stem from a woman in her twenties or thirties in good health.

This clonotype was seen more than once but under ten times. The CDR3 sequence is CASSQGTSGTYQETQYF. CDR3 bases: TGCGCCAGCAGTCAAGGGACTAGCGGGACGTACCAAGAGACCCAGTACTTC. The rearrangement links TRBV10-1 to TRBJ2-5; TRBD2 aligns across 13 bases. The ends lost 5 bases at V and 0 bases at J; junction bases unmatched: 6. The V gene's germline CDR1 is WNHNN and CDR2 SYGVQD (reference sequence). CDR3 length: 17 amino acids.

This clonotype has only a few counts. CDR3 DNA: TGTGCCAGCAGTTTGGTTGGGGACTTCCCAAGCTCCTACAATGAGCAGTTCTTC. It specifies CASSLVGDFPSSYNEQFF. This chain links TRBV12-3 or TRBV12-4 with TRBJ2-1; possible D gene TRBD2, 6 bases. Trimming cost V 3 bases and J 0 bases, with 18 bases left between them. The CDR3 loop spans 18 amino acids.

The V call is TRBV20-1, the J call TRBJ2-2; 7 nucleotides align to TRBD2. The CDR3 has 16 residues. V was clipped by 7 bases and J by 0 bases; unmatched bases: 11. The germline V gene has CDR1 DFQATT and CDR2 SNEGSKA (reference sequence). CDR3 bases: TGCAGTGTTAATCGCCTCGGGACTACGAACACCGGGGAGCTGTTTTTT. Residues: CSVNRLGTTNTGELFF.

The gene calls are TRBV19 and TRBJ2-5, with D uncertain. The J call may not be correct, given that the DNA end is closer to TRBJ2-7. Germline V gene sequence: CDR1 LNHDA, CDR2 SQIVND (reference sequence). This CDR3 comprises 12 residues. CDR3 in DNA: TGTGCCAGTAGTCCAGGAATCCGCGAGCAGTACTTC. Residues: CASSPGIREQYF.

The rearrangement joins TRBV20-1 to TRBJ1-4, with TRBD1 identical over 12 bases. The ends lost 0 bases at V and 4 bases at J; junction bases unmatched: 6. The CDR3 covers 17 residues. Germline-derived CDR1 and CDR2 are DFQATT and SNEGSKA (reference sequence). CDR3 residues: CSARDLGTGGYNEKLFF. The CDR3 DNA is TGCAGTGCTAGAGATTTAGGGACAGGGGGCTATAATGAAAAACTGTTTTTT.

This clonotype was observed at least ten times. The chain couples TRBV29-1 to TRBJ2-7; D perhaps matches TRBD1 (6 bases). Germline V gene sequence: CDR1 SQVTM, CDR2 ANQGSEA. There are 14 residues in the CDR3. Trimming took off 3 bases at V and 11 bases at J, with 23 bases between the two ends. Written as DNA, the CDR3 is TGCAGCGTTGAGACTCCGGGACACGCAATGGAGAAGTACTTC. It yields the protein CSVETPGHAMEKYF.

The V gene is TRBV7-3, the J gene TRBJ1-2; D unresolved. CDR1 and CDR2 (germline): SGHTA, FQGTGA. Trimming removed 5 bases at V and 5 bases at J, with 18 bases between. This CDR3 is built from 15 residues. The CDR3 loop reads CASSPTLERPYGYTF. In nucleotides, the CDR3 is TGTGCCAGCAGCCCGACATTAGAGCGACCGTATGGCTACACCTTC.

The chain has TRBV6-4 and TRBJ2-1; D perhaps matches TRBD1 (5 bases). The germline V gene has CDR1 MRHNA and CDR2 SNTAGT. Deletions cut 3 bases from V and 5 bases from J, with 11 bases between. CDR3 length: 14 amino acids. CDR3 in DNA: TGTGCCAGCAGTGATTTCCAGGGCAACAATGAGCAGTTCTTC. It is translated as CASSDFQGNNEQFF.

The V gene is TRBV20-1, the J gene TRBJ2-7, with D perhaps matching TRBD1 or TRBD2 (6 bases each). The V end lost 3 bases, the J end lost 5 bases, and 17 bases lay between the germline ends. Germline V gene lookup returns CDR1 DFQATT and CDR2 SNEGSKA (reference sequence). The CDR3 has 14 amino acids. CDR3 nucleotides: TGCAGTGCTAGTTCGTTTGGGGGGCCCCACGAGCAGTACTTC. Protein: CSASSFGGPHEQYF.

This clonotype was seen only a few times. This chain links TRBV4-1 with TRBJ2-7; unclear D gene. The V end lost 1 base, the J end lost 1 base, and 17 bases lay between the germline ends. Germline V lookup: CDR1 MGHRA, CDR2 YSYEKL. CDR3 length equals 17 residues. CDR3 coding DNA: TGCGCCAGCAGCCAAGTAGACCCACTGGGATCATCCTACGAGCAGTACTTC. As protein: CASSQVDPLGSSYEQYF.

The chain employs TRBV6-1 and TRBJ2-1, with 11 nucleotides matching TRBD2. The germline gives CDR1 MNHNS, CDR2 SASEGT. The CDR3 is 16 amino acids. Unmatched junction bases numbered 10, after V lost 4 bases and J lost 8 bases. CDR3: CASSVNSGGAGDEQFF. Here the CDR3 DNA reads TGTGCCAGCAGTGTTAATAGCGGGGGGGCCGGGGATGAGCAGTTCTTC.

CDR3 residues: CASSLEGTGLSGELFF. CDR3 nucleotides: TGCGCCAGCAGCTTGGAAGGGACAGGGCTGTCCGGGGAGCTGTTTTTT. The chain uses TRBV5-1 and TRBJ2-2; 9 positions agree with TRBD1. CDR1 SGHRS and CDR2 YFSETQ come from the germline V gene. Trimming removed 0 bases from V and 6 bases from J; junction bases left unmatched: 6. The CDR3 contains 16 residues.

The J gene is TRBJ1-1, the V gene TRBV3-1; 7 positions agree with TRBD1. Trimming cost V 4 bases and J 7 bases; bases outside gene matches: 6. Germline-derived CDR1 and CDR2 are LGHDT and YNNKEL (reference sequence). The length of the CDR3 is 13 residues. The CDR3 DNA follows: TGTGCCAGCAGCCGAATGGGGGACAGTGAAGCTTTCTTT. This sequence encodes CASSRMGDSEAFF. Variable domain in full (rest from reference TRBV3-1 and TRBJ1-1): DTAVSQTPKYLVTQMGNDKSIKCEQNLGHDTMYWYKQDSKKFLKIMFSYNNKELIINETVPNRFSPKSPDKAHLNLHINSLELGDSAVYFCASSRMGDSEAFFGQGTRLTVV.

Comments on this clonotype: This sequence may be a read error, since a much larger clone differs from it by one base. V usage is TRBV12-3 or TRBV12-4 and J usage is TRBJ2-1; no reliable D call. The CDR3 is 14 residues long. V gave up 3 bases and J gave up 8 bases, with 14 bases separating them. CDR3: CASSLTATFDEQFF. The CDR3 DNA sequence: TGTGCCAGCAGTTTGACCGCTACCTTCGATGAGCAGTTCTTC.

V usage is TRBV6-2 or TRBV6-3 and J usage is TRBJ1-5; no clear D gene. CDR3 length: 11 amino acids. Germline loops: CDR1 MNHEY, CDR2 SVGEGT. Trimming removed 8 bases at V and 11 bases at J, with 13 bases between. This CDR3 is CASGTALAQHF. Here the CDR3 DNA reads TGTGCCAGCGGCACCGCCTTGGCCCAGCATTTT.